Here is one T cell receptor beta chain with its context. Its antigen is still unknown. This entry belongs to a study of STAT5B mutations in CD4+ large granular lymphocyte leukemia. Background on the study: Among healthy donors, a particular HLA allele went with more CDR3 'QG' motifs.

The data were produced by immunoSEQ multiplex PCR, yet TCRdb's version contains in-frame clones alone and is incomplete. Of about 34,000 clones in the sample, around 80% are singletons; the top ten hold more than 2%. With V trimmed by 0 bases and J by 4 bases, 4 bases remained unmatched. The CDR3 contains 16 residues. Germline CDR1 and CDR2: LGHNA and YNFKEQ. Study-wide results and caveats: Compared with healthy controls (2/35), patient top clones favored TRBV06 (8/27). Higher CD4+ than CD8+ T-LGLL clonality might reflect small sample size.

The sample was CD4+ T cells from blood buffy coats. The chain carries TRBV4-2 and TRBJ1-1; 11 bases map to TRBD1. The sequence was collected from a human donor in good health. The CDR3 protein is CASSQEDRGLLTEAFF. CDR3 coding DNA: TGTGCCAGCAGCCAAGAGGACAGGGGGCTTCTCACTGAAGCTTTCTTT.